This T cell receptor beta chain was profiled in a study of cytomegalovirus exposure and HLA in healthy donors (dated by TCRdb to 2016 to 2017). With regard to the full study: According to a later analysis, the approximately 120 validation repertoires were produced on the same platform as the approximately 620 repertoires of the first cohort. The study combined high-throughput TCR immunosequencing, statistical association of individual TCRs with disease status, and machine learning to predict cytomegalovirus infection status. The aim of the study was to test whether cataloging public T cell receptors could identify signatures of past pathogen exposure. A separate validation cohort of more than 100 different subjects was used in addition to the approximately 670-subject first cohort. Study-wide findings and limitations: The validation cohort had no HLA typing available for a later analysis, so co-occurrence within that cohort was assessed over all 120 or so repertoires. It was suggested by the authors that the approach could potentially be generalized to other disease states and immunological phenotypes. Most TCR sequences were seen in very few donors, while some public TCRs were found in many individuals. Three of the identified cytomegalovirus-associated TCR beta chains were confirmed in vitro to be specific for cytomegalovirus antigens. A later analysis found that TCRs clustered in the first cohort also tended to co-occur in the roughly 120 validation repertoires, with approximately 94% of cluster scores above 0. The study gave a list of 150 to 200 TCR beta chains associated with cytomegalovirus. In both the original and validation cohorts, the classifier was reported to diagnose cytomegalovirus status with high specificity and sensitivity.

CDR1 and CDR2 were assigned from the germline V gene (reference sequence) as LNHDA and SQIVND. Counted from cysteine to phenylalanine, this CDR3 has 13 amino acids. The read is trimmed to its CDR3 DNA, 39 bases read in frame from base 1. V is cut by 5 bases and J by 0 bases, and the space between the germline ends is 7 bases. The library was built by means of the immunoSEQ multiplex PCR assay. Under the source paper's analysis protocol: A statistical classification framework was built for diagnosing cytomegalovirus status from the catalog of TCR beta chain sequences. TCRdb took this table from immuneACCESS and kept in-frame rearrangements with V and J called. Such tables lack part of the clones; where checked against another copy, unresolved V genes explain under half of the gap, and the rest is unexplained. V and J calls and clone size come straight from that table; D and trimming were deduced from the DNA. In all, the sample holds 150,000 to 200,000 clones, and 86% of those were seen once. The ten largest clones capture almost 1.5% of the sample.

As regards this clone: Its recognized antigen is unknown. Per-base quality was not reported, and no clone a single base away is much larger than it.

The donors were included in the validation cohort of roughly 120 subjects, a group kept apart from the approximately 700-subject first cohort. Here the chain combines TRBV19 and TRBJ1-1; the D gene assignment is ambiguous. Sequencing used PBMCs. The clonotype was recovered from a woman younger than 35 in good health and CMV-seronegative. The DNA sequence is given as TGTGCCAGTAGTTACAACCTGAACACTGAAGCTTTCTTT. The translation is CASSYNLNTEAFF.